This T cell receptor beta chain is drawn from a study of cytomegalovirus exposure and HLA in healthy donors. Overall study results and limits: Links to common viral pathogens appeared, in a later analysis, for several of the most significant clusters.

The CDR3 contains 13 residues. Trimming pared 3 bases from V and 5 bases from J, leaving 8 bases between. Looked up from germline, CDR1 is LGHNA and CDR2 is YNFKEQ. The PCR had 60 Vbeta and 13 Jbeta primers. Profiled with immunoSEQ multiplex PCR; TCRdb holds only in-frame clones, not every one. The repertoire holds about 110,000 clones, with under 85% as singletons. This clone was observed a few times. Antigen: not known. The chain joins TRBV4-2 to TRBJ1-5; D is ambiguous. Sequenced sample: PBMCs. The TCR sequence derives from a man aged 25-45 years in good health and CMV-seropositive. The chain's CDR3 is CASSHFIYQPQHF. The CDR3 DNA reads TGTGCCAGCAGCCATTTTATCTATCAGCCCCAGCATTTT.